This T cell receptor (beta chain) stems from a study of PD-1 blockade in classical Hodgkin lymphoma. Each and every patient relapsed after autologous stem cell transplantation, and patients got differing brentuximab vedotin exposure. Per germline, CDR1 KGHSH and CDR2 LQKENI. The CDR3 is made up of 13 amino acids. Trimming took off 3 bases at V and 1 base at J, with 4 bases between the two ends. TCRdb's copy holds only in-frame clones and misses some; the assay was immunoSEQ multiplex PCR. The sample holds about 42,000 clones, 70% to 80% seen once. Study-wide results and limits: The repertoire differences lack a defined cause, possibly disease activity or prior therapy. Relapsed/refractory patients reportedly had lower baseline diversity than newly diagnosed patients. Only CD4+ TCR diversity, not CD8+, had risen significantly by C4D1. Complete responders had baseline diversity similar to newly diagnosed patients.

Remarks on this clone: Its antigen remains unknown.

The receptor was isolated from a human donor with classical Hodgkin lymphoma. The chain employs TRBV18 and TRBJ1-5, with no clear D. Source: peripheral blood mononuclear cells (PBMCs), taken at baseline. DNA for the CDR3: TGTGCCAGCTCACCGGACAGCAATCAGCCCCAGCATTTT. The encoded protein is CASSPDSNQPQHF. Full variable domain (remainder filled in from reference TRBV18 and TRBJ1-5): NAGVMQNPRHLVRRRGQEARLRCSPMKGHSHVYWYRQLPEEGLKFMVYLQKENIIDESGMPKERFSAEFPKEGPSILRIQQVVRGDSAAYFCASSPDSNQPQHFGDGTRLSIL.